The 18 T cell receptor beta chains listed next were all sequenced from one sample in a study of PD-1 blockade in classical Hodgkin lymphoma. Generated by immunoSEQ multiplex PCR, the TCRdb table keeps only in-frame clones and is missing some. The sample lists around 25,000 clones, around 94% occurring once. Time point given: newly diagnosed, previously untreated cHL patient sample. Input material: peripheral blood mononuclear cells (PBMCs). The receptor set was obtained from a human donor with classical Hodgkin lymphoma.

V and J are TRBV5-1 and TRBJ1-1, with a weak D call TRBD1 (6 bases). CDR3 length equals 14 residues. V shed 4 bases and J shed 1 base, with 11 bases lying between them. Per germline, CDR1 SGHRS and CDR2 YFSETQ. The chain's CDR3 is CASSNGQKNTEAFF. The CDR3 DNA is TGCGCCAGCAGCAACGGACAGAAGAACACTGAAGCTTTCTTT. The variable domain in full, with the rest retrieved from reference TRBV5-1 and TRBJ1-1, is KAGVTQTPRYLIKTRGQQVTLSCSPISGHRSVSWYQQTPGQGLQFLFEYFSETQRNKGNFPGRFSGRQFSNSRSEMNVSTLELGDSALYLCASSNGQKNTEAFFGQGTRLTVV.

The chain is built from TRBV7-9 and TRBJ2-7; D may be TRBD2 (5 bases). The V gene's germline CDR1 is SEHNR and CDR2 FQNEAQ (reference sequence). Trimming took 2 bases from V and 7 from J, leaving 12 bases between them. The CDR3 length is 13 residues. The CDR3 DNA reads TGTGCCAGCAGCTTACCTAGCTCGAAGGAGCAGTACTTC. Translated: CASSLPSSKEQYF.

This clone was seen once. The CDR3 DNA follows: TGTGCCAGTAGTCATGCAGTTTCCGGGGGCACTGAAGCTTTCTTT. Its protein is CASSHAVSGGTEAFF. The J gene is TRBJ1-1, the V gene TRBV19, with D perhaps TRBD1 (5 bases). Germline assignment: CDR1 LNHDA and CDR2 SQIVND (reference sequence). The CDR3 is made up of 15 amino acids. V shed 5 bases and J shed 4 bases, with 17 bases lying between them. The full variable domain, rest sourced from reference TRBV19 and TRBJ1-1, is DGGITQSPKYLFRKEGQNVTLSCEQNLNHDAMYWYRQDPGQGLRLIYYSQIVNDFQKGDIAEGYSVSREKKESFPLTVTSAQKNPTAFYLCASSHAVSGGTEAFFGQGTRLTVV.

This chain joins TRBV7-3 and TRBJ2-1; 7 nucleotides agree with TRBD1. This CDR3 contains 17 residues. Trimming took 2 bases from V and 8 from J; bases not matched to a gene: 15. The germline gives CDR1 SGHTA, CDR2 FQGTGA. This CDR3 reads CASSLLGGSTPNYEQFF. CDR3 sequence (DNA): TGTGCCAGCAGCTTATTAGGGGGCTCAACCCCCAATTATGAGCAGTTCTTC. The full variable domain, with the rest looked up from reference TRBV7-3 and TRBJ2-1, is GAGVSQTPSNKVTEKGKYVELRCDPISGHTALYWYRQSLGQGPEFLIYFQGTGAADDSGLPNDRFFAVRPEGSVSTLKIQRTERGDSAVYLCASSLLGGSTPNYEQFFGPGTRLTVL.

The chain is built from TRBV23-1 and TRBJ2-1; 9 nucleotides align to TRBD1. TRBV23-1 is classed as an ORF, of uncertain function. CDR3 length equals 17 residues. J gave up 1 base and V 4 bases, and 8 bases lay outside the gene matches. The CDR3: CASSPISDRGSYNEQFF. CDR3 nucleotide sequence: TGCGCCAGCAGTCCAATCTCGGACAGGGGTTCCTACAATGAGCAGTTCTTC.

V usage is TRBV19 and J usage is TRBJ1-1; no clear D gene. Germline CDR1 LNHDA, CDR2 SQIVND (reference sequence). The CDR3 has 15 residues. Between the trimmed V and J ends, which lost 7 bases and 3 bases, there was a span of 18 bases. The CDR3 DNA follows: TGTGCCAGTACTGACGAGATGATTGGGGACACTGAAGCTTTCTTT. Its protein is CASTDEMIGDTEAFF. Using reference TRBV19 and TRBJ1-1 for the parts outside the CDR3, the full variable domain is DGGITQSPKYLFRKEGQNVTLSCEQNLNHDAMYWYRQDPGQGLRLIYYSQIVNDFQKGDIAEGYSVSREKKESFPLTVTSAQKNPTAFYLCASTDEMIGDTEAFFGQGTRLTVV.

The chain combines TRBV7-9 with TRBJ2-7; D ambiguous. Germline CDR1 is SEHNR and CDR2 is FQNEAQ (reference sequence). V gave up 4 bases and J gave up 3 bases, with 10 bases separating them. CDR3 size: 13 residues. CDR3 sequence reads: CASSSDNLYEQYF. CDR3 DNA: TGTGCCAGCAGCTCGGATAACCTCTACGAGCAGTACTTC. The complete variable domain, with remaining parts taken from reference TRBV7-9 and TRBJ2-7, reads DTGVSQNPRHKITKRGQNVTFRCDPISEHNRLYWYRQTLGQGPEFLTYFQNEAQLEKSRLLSDRFSAERPKGSFSTLEIQRTEQGDSAMYLCASSSDNLYEQYFGPGTRLTVT.

This sequence joins TRBV6-6 and TRBJ1-1; D perhaps matches TRBD1 (5 bases). There are 16 residues in the CDR3. Germline loops: CDR1 MNHNY, CDR2 SVGAGI (reference sequence). Between the trimmed V and J ends, which lost 0 bases and 1 base, there was a span of 12 bases. This chain's CDR3 is CASSYSPGSTNTEAFF. The CDR3 DNA reads TGTGCCAGCAGTTACTCGCCAGGGTCGACGAACACTGAAGCTTTCTTT.

The chain carries TRBV27 and TRBJ2-5; no reliable D call. CDR3 length: 14 amino acids. V was shortened by 8 bases and J by 4 bases, with 17 bases between the two germline ends. Germline V gene lookup returns CDR1 MNHEY and CDR2 SMNVEV (reference sequence). Here the CDR3 DNA reads TGTGCCAGCGGACCGGTTCCTGCCTTAGAGACCCAGTACTTC. Translating it yields CASGPVPALETQYF.

This clone came up once. This chain links TRBV2 with TRBJ2-2; possible D gene TRBD2, 6 bases. The CDR3 consists of 13 residues. V lost 6 bases, J lost 4 bases, and 9 bases lay in between. Germline lookup yields CDR1 SNHLY and CDR2 FYNNEI. This chain's CDR3 is CASSAGGTGELFF. CDR3 nucleotide sequence: TGTGCCAGCAGCGCCGGGGGCACCGGGGAGCTGTTTTTT.

The chain joins TRBV7-8 to TRBJ2-5, with D possibly TRBD1 on 6 matching bases. CDR3 length: 15 amino acids. Germline V gene data show CDR1 as SGHVS and CDR2 as FQNEAQ. V was shortened by 5 bases and J by 1 base, with 14 bases between the two germline ends. The CDR3 DNA reads TGTGCCAGCAGCGGCTTTGGGACATCCCAAGAGACCCAGTACTTC. Protein product: CASSGFGTSQETQYF.

The rearrangement links TRBV30 to TRBJ1-2; D gene unclear. V lost 1 base and J 7 bases, leaving 16 bases between the germline ends. The length of the CDR3 is 14 residues. Germline CDR1 is GTSNPN and CDR2 is SVGIG (reference sequence). The CDR3 region is CAWSGVGEAGGYTF. CDR3 in DNA: TGTGCCTGGAGTGGTGTGGGTGAGGCTGGTGGCTACACCTTC.

This rearrangement joins TRBV21-1 to TRBJ1-2; no DNA check was done on the table's D call, TRBD1. TRBV21-1 is reported as a pseudogene. The CDR3 is made up of 14 amino acids. The CDR3 is CASSNPRDNPGYTF. As DNA, the CDR3 is TGTGCCAGCAGCAACCCCCGGGACAACCCGGGCTACACCTTC.

The chain uses TRBV11-2 and TRBJ2-1; possible D gene TRBD1, 5 bases. V gave up 2 bases and J gave up 3 bases, with 8 bases separating them. The CDR3 is 14 residues long. Germline CDR1 reads SGHAT; CDR2 reads FQNNGV. The CDR3 nucleotides read TGTGCCAGCAGCTTACAGGGTCTCTACAATGAGCAGTTCTTC. Residues: CASSLQGLYNEQFF.

The rearrangement joins TRBV9 to TRBJ2-2; D might be TRBD2 (5 bases). Germline assignment: CDR1 SGDLS and CDR2 YYNGEE. Trimming cost V 4 bases and J 2 bases, with 18 bases left between them. The CDR3 has 17 residues. DNA of the CDR3: TGTGCCAGCAGCACAAGCACCAGCGGCCATAACACCGGGGAGCTGTTTTTT. Translation: CASSTSTSGHNTGELFF.

The chain has TRBV28 and TRBJ1-2; possibly TRBD1 for D (6 bases). This CDR3 comprises 13 residues. Trimming cost V 10 bases and J 7 bases, with 19 bases left between them. The V gene's germline CDR1 is MDHEN and CDR2 SYDVKM. CDR3 DNA sequence: TGTGCCAACCAACAACAGGGATCTGGTGGCTACACCTTC. This sequence encodes CANQQQGSGGYTF.

This chain uses TRBV5-6 with TRBJ2-1; 9 bases are shared with TRBD2. CDR3 length: 15 residues. Germline assignment: CDR1 SGHDT and CDR2 YYEEEE. Trimming removed 3 bases from V and 4 bases from J; junction bases left unmatched: 5. DNA for the CDR3: TGTGCCAGCAGCTCGGGACTAGCAGATTACAATGAGCAGTTCTTC. This encodes CASSSGLADYNEQFF. The full variable domain, with the rest looked up from reference TRBV5-6 and TRBJ2-1, is DAGVTQSPTHLIKTRGQQVTLRCSPKSGHDTVSWYQQALGQGPQFIFQYYEEEERQRGNFPDRFSGHQFPNYSSELNVNALLLGDSALYLCASSSGLADYNEQFFGPGTRLTVL.

The sample holds one count of this clone. V is TRBV21-1 and J is TRBJ2-3; no check of the table's D call, TRBD2, against the DNA was made. TRBV21-1 is a pseudogene. The CDR3 loop spans 18 amino acids. The CDR3 region has the DNA TGTGCCAGCAGCAAAGGGGCTAGCGGGGGGGCCGGGACAGATACGCAGTATTTT. The encoded protein is CASSKGASGGAGTDTQYF.